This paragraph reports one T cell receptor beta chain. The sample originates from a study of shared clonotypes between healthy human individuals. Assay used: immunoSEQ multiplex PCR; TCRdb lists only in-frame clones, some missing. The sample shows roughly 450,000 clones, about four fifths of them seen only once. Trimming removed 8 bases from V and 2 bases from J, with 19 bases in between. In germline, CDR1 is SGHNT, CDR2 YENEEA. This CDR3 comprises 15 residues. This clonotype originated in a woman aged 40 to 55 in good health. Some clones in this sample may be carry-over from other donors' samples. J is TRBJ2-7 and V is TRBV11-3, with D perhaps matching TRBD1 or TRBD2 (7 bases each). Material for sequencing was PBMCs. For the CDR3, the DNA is TGTGCCAGCTCCAAGGGGGCGGGAGTAACCTACGAGCAGTACTTC. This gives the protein CASSKGAGVTYEQYF.